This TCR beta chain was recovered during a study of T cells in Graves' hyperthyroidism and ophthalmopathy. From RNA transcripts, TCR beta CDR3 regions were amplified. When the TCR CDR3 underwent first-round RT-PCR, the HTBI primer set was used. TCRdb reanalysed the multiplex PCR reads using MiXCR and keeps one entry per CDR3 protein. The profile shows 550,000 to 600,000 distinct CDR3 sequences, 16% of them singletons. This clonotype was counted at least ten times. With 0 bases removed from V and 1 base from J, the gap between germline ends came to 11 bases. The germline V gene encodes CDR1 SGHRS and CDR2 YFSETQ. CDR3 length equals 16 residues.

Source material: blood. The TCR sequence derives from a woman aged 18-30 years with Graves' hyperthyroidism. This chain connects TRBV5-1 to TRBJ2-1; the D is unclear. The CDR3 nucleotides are TGCGCCAGCAGCTTGGAGGCACGCTTGTCCTACAATGAGCAGTTCTTC. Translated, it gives CASSLEARLSYNEQFF.